What follows is one T cell receptor (beta chain) and its context. Its target is not known. The sample comes from a study of T cell responses to AZD1222 COVID-19 vaccine. The protocol was immunoSEQ multiplex PCR, while the TCRdb copy is restricted to in-frame clones and leaves out a portion. The table lists about 180,000 clones, 90% to 95% of them singletons. From germline, CDR1 is MNHNS and CDR2 SASEGT. Trimming pared 3 bases from V and 1 base from J, leaving 9 bases between. The CDR3 contains 14 residues. Study conclusions and caveats: When two AZD1222 doses had been given, Spike-specific TCR breadth and depth rose. Only five or six AZD1222 recipients were seropositive at baseline. Females outnumbered males among donors, who were mostly white British; clonal diversity was possibly underestimated. Sampling captured repertoires only after the peak T cell response.

The sequences come from peripheral blood, collected 28 days after the second dose of the MenACWY control vaccine. The V gene is TRBV6-1, the J gene TRBJ1-1; D gene unclear. The sequence was collected from an adult who received the MenACWY meningococcal vaccine as a control. CDR3 nucleotides: TGTGCCAGCAGTGACGAGGGAGGGAACACTGAAGCTTTCTTT. Protein: CASSDEGGNTEAFF.